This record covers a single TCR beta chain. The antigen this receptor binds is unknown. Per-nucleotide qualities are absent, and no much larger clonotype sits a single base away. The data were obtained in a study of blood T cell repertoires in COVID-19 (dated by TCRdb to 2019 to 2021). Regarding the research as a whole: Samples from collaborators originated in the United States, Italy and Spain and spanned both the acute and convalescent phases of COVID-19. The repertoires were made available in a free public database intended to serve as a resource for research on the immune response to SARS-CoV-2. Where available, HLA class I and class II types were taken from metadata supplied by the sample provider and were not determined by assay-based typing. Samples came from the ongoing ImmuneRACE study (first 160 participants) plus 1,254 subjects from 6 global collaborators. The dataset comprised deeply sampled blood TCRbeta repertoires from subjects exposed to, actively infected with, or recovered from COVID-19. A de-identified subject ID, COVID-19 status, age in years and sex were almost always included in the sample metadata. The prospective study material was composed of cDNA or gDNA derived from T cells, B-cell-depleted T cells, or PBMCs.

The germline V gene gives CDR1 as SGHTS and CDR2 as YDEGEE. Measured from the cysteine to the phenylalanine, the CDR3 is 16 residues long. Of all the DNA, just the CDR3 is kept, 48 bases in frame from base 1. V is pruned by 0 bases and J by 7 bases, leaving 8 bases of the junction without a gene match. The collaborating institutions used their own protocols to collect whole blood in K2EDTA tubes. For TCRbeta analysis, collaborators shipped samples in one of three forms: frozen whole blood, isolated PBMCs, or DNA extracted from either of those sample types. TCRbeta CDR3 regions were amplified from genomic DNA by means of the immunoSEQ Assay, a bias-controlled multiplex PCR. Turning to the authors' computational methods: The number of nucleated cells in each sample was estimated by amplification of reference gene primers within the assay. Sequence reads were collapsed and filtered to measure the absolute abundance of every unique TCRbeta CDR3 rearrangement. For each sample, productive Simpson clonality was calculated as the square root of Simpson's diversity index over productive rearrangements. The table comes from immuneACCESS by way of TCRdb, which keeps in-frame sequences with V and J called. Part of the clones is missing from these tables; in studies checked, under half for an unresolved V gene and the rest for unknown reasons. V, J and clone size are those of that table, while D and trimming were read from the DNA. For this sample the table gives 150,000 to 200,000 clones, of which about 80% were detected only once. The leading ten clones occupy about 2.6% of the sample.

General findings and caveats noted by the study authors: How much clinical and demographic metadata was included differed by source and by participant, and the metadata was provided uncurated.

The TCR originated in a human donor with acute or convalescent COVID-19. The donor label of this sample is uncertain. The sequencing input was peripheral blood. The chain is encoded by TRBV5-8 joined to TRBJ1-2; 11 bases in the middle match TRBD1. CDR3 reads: CASSLEFGTGGSGYTF. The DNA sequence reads TGTGCCAGCAGCTTGGAGTTCGGGACAGGGGGAAGTGGCTACACCTTC.